Listed here is a single T cell receptor (beta chain). This clonotype was observed a handful of times. The antigen it recognizes is unknown. The input lacks base qualities; no much larger clone sits a single base away. This record belongs to a study of T-cell memory formation after mild COVID-19 (dated by TCRdb to the early 2020s). Context from the whole study: Most TCR sequence clusters were specific to one of the two donors. Longitudinal TCRalpha and TCRbeta repertoire sequencing tracked T-cell clones expanding and contracting after mild COVID-19 in a couple of donors. The cohort was made up of two young adult volunteers, one female and one male, who were previously healthy.

Ficoll-Paque density gradient centrifugation was the method used to isolate PBMCs. The germline V gene (reference sequence) sets CDR1 to PRHDT and CDR2 to FYEKMQ. CDR3 length: 15 amino acids, cysteine to phenylalanine. CDR3 DNA only is kept here, 45 bases in frame from base 1. V is trimmed back by 5 bases and J by 7 bases, and the junction contains 10 bases that no gene match accounts for. Findings and caveats that apply to the study as a whole: From day 15 to 85, contracting clones showed balanced CD4/CD8 phenotypes, whereas a second wave of clones that expanded from day 15 to 37 leaned towards CD4+. Contracting CD4+ clones were located mainly in the CM and EM memory subsets, whereas CD8+ clones were found to be enriched in EMRA. The study included only a couple of mild cases, and larger cohorts that include severe cases with pre-infection samples were judged to be necessary. The second-wave clones that peaked on day 37 were not confirmed to be SARS-CoV-2 specific. Some responding clones were found in pre-infection memory, which suggests that pre-existing cross-reactive memory T cells took part in the SARS-CoV-2 response.

This sample was sequenced with an Illumina NovaSeq 6000. TCRalpha and TCRbeta cDNA libraries were built by 5'RACE with constant-segment primers, adding sample barcodes and unique molecular identifiers. RNA was extracted from every sample with Trizol reagent. The libraries were amplified in two PCR steps, and the second step added a second sample barcode and Illumina TruSeq adapters. Sequencing of the libraries was done on an Illumina NovaSeq, producing 2 x 150 bp paired-end reads. Under the source paper's analysis protocol: Demultiplexing of reads and collapsing into UMI-guided consensus sequences were performed with migec v1.2.7. Using mixcr v2.1.11, UMI consensuses were aligned to TRA and TRB V and J templates and then assembled into clonotypes. Expanded or contracted clonotypes were those called significant by both edgeR and NoisET, with noise models trained on biological replicates. For edgeR calls, the cutoffs were a false discovery rate-adjusted p below 0.01 and a log2 fold-change threshold of 1. As an exploratory analysis of dynamics, PCA with hierarchical clustering was applied to max-normalized trajectories of the 1000 most abundant clonotypes. Each responding clone was given a CD4 or CD8 phenotype based on the CD4+ and CD8+ repertoires, which had been sequenced separately. TCRdb reprocessed the public reads (quality trimming at Q25 with fastp, clone calling with MiXCR) and kept in-frame beta chains. A single entry per CDR3 protein holds the most common genes and DNA from its merged rows. The V and J calls come from TCRdb's annotation, not from the publication. The sample table contains 360,000 or so distinct CDR3 sequences; only one count was recorded for 28% of them. The leading ten clones occupy approximately 13% of the sample.

The V and J genes are TRBV13 and TRBJ2-7, with 11 central nucleotides matching TRBD2. Source material: PBMCs or a T cell subset sorted from them (not recorded which). The sequence came from an adult woman who had mild COVID-19 (a few samples of this study predate the infection). The sample titles of this study are shuffled in the database, so cell type and time point are left out; the donor was told from shared clones. The nucleotide sequence reads TGTGCCAGCAGCCCCGGGACTAGCGGTTCGGGGGAGCAGTACTTC. Translated, it reads CASSPGTSGSGEQYF. With the rest looked up from the reference TRBV13 and TRBJ2-7 genes rather than sequenced, the full variable domain is AAGVIQSPRHLIKEKRETATLKCYPIPRHDTVYWYQQGPGQDPQFLISFYEKMQSDKGSIPDRFSAQQFSDYHSELNMSSLELGDSALYFCASSPGTSGSGEQYFGPGTRLTVT.